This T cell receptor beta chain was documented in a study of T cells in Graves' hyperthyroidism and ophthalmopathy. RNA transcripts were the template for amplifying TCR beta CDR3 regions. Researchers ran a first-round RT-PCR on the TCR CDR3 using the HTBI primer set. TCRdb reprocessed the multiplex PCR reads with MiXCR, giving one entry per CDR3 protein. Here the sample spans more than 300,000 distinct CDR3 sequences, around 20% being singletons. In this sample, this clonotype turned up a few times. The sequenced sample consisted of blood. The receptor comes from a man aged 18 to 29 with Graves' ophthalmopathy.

The CDR3 region is CASSRGMSGSLNTEAFF. In nucleotides, the CDR3 is TGCGCCAGCAGCCGCGGCATGTCGGGGTCCTTAAACACTGAAGCTTTCTTT. V usage is TRBV4-1 and J usage is TRBJ1-1, with no clear D. This CDR3 has 17 residues. CDR1 MGHRA and CDR2 YSYEKL come from the germline V gene. V lost 4 bases to trimming and J lost 2 bases, with 20 bases between them.